The entry that follows covers one TCR beta chain sequence. Its antigen is unknown. Second-dose intervals near 4 or 12 weeks were combined. The data belong to a study of T cell responses to AZD1222 COVID-19 vaccine. Study-wide results and limits: The CD4 TCRs associated with vaccination extended across spike and predominated at 160-218 and 743-854.

Germline V gene data show CDR1 as LNHDA and CDR2 as SQIVND (reference sequence). This CDR3 contains 15 residues. V was clipped by 6 bases and J by 2 bases; unmatched bases: 8. TCRdb's copy holds only in-frame clones and misses some; the assay was immunoSEQ multiplex PCR. This sample yields around 80,000 clones, of which approximately 85% are seen a single time; 8% to 13% belongs to the top ten. Here the sequenced sample was peripheral blood, taken 28 days after the second AZD1222 dose. The receptor was isolated from an adult who received the AZD1222 COVID-19 vaccine. The V and J genes are TRBV19 and TRBJ2-3; 7 nucleotides line up with TRBD1. The CDR3 bases are TGTGCCAGTAGCCTAGGGACAGTCAACACAGATACGCAGTATTTT. Its translation: CASSLGTVNTDTQYF.